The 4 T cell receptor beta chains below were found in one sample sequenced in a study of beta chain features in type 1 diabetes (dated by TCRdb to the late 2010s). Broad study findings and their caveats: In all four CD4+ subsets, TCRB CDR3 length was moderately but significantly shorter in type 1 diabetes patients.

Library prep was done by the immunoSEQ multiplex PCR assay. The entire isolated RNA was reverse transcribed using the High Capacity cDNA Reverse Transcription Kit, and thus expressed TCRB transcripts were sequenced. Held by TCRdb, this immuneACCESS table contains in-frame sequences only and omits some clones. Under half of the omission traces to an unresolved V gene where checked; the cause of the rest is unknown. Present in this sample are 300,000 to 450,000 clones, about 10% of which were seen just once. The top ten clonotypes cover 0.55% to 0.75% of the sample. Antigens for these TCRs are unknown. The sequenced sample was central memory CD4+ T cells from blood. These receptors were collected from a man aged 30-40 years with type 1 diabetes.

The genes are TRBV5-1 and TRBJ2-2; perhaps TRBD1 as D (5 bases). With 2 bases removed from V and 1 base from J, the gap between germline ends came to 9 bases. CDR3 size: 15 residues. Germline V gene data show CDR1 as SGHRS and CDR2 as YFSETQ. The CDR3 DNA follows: TGCGCCAGCAGCTTAAACACAGGGAACACCGGGGAGCTGTTTTTT. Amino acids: CASSLNTGNTGELFF.

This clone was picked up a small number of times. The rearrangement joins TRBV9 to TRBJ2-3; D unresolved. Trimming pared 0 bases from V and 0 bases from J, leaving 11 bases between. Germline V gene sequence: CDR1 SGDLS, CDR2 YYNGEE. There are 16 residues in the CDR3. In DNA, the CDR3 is TGTGCCAGCAGCGTAGCTTTAGACATGAGCACAGATACGCAGTATTTT. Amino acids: CASSVALDMSTDTQYF.

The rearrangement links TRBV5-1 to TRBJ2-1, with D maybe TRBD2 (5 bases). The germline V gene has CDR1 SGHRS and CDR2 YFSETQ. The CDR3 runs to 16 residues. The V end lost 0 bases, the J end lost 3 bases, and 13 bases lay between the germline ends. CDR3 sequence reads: CASSLGSGLNYNEQFF. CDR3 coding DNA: TGCGCCAGCAGCTTGGGATCGGGGTTGAACTACAATGAGCAGTTCTTC.

In DNA, the CDR3 is TGTGCCAGCAGTCCCTCCGGGACAACCCACACTGAAGCTTTCTTT. Amino acids: CASSPSGTTHTEAFF. This chain links TRBV6-5 with TRBJ1-1, with a weak D call TRBD1 (6 bases). This CDR3 is 15 amino acids long. V was cut by 5 bases and J by 3 bases, with 16 bases left in between. Germline loops: CDR1 MNHEY, CDR2 SVGAGI.